Listed here is a single T cell receptor beta chain. Participant reports of clinical history set cohort assignment. The sample originates from a study of blood T cell repertoires in COVID-19. The CDR3 length is 15 residues. V lost 4 bases, J lost 2 bases, and 6 bases stayed unmatched. Germline V gives CDR1 SEHNR, CDR2 FQNEAQ (reference sequence). Sequenced by immunoSEQ multiplex PCR; TCRdb stores in-frame clones only, minus some. In the table there are approximately 280,000 clones, just under 90% of which are singletons. The receptor's source is a woman aged 55-70 years who had recovered from COVID-19. The chain carries TRBV7-9 and TRBJ2-3; 7 nucleotides match TRBD1. Sequenced material: PBMCs or T cells enriched from blood (not recorded which). The CDR3 is CASSSGQKNTDTQYF. The CDR3 nucleotides are TGTGCCAGCAGCTCGGGACAGAAAAACACAGATACGCAGTATTTT.